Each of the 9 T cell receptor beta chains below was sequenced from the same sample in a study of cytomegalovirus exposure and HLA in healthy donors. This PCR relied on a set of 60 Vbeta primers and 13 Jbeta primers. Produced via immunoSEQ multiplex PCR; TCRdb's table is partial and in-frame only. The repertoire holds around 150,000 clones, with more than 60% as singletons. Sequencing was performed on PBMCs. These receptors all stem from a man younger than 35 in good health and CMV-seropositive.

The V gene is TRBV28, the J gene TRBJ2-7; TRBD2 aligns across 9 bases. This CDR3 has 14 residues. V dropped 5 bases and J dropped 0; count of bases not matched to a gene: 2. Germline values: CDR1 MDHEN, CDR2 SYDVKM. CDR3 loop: CASSLAGSSYEQYF. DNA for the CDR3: TGTGCCAGCAGTCTAGCGGGGAGCTCCTACGAGCAGTACTTC.

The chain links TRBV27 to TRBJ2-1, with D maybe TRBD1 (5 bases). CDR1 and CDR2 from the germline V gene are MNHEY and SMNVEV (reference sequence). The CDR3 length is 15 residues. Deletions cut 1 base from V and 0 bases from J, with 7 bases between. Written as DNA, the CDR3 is TGTGCCAGCAGTTTATTTAGGGGCTCCTACAATGAGCAGTTCTTC. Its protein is CASSLFRGSYNEQFF.

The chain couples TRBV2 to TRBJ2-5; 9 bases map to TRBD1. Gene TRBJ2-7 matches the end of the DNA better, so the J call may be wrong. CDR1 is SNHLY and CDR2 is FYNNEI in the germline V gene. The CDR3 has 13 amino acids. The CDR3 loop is CARTRDRVSEQYF. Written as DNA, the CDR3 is TGTGCCAGGACGCGGGACAGGGTATCCGAGCAGTACTTC.

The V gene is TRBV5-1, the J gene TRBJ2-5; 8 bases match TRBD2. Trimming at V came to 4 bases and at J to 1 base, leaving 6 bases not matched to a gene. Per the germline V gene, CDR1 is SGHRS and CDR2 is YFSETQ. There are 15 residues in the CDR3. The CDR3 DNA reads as TGCGCCAGCAGCAGGAGCGGGAGCCTCCAAGAGACCCAGTACTTC. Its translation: CASSRSGSLQETQYF.

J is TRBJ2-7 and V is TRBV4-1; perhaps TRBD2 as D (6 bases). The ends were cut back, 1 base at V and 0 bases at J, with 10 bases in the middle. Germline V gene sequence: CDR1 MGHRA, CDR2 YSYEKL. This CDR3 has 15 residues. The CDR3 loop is CASSQGGTGSYEQYF. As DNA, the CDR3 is TGCGCCAGCAGCCAAGGTGGGACTGGCTCCTACGAGCAGTACTTC.

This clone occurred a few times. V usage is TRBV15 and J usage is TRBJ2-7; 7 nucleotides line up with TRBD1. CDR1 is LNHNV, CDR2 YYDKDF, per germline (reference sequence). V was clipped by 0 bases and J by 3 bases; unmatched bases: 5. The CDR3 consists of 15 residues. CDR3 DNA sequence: TGTGCCACCAGCAGAGAGGACAGGAGCGACTACGAGCAGTACTTC. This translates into CATSREDRSDYEQYF.

This CDR3 reads CASSPQKGAREKLFF. The CDR3 DNA reads as TGTGCCAGCTCACCACAGAAGGGGGCTCGGGAAAAACTGTTTTTT. This chain uses TRBV18 with TRBJ1-4; 7 nucleotides agree with TRBD1. This CDR3 contains 15 residues. Germline-derived CDR1 and CDR2 are KGHSH and LQKENI. After removal of 1 base from V and 8 bases from J, the junction contained 7 bases not matched to a gene.

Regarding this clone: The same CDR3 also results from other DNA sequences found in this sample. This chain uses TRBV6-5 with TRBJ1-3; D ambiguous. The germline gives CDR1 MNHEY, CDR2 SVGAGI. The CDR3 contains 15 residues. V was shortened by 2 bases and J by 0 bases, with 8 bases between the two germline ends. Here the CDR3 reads CASSYDGSSGNTIYF. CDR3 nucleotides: TGTGCCAGCAGTTACGACGGGTCCTCTGGAAACACCATATATTTT.

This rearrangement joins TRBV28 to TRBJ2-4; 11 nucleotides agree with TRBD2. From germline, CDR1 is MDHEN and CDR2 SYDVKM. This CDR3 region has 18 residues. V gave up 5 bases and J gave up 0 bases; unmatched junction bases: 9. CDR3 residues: CASSEGTSGKIAKNIQYF. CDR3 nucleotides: TGTGCCAGCAGTGAGGGGACTAGCGGAAAAATAGCCAAAAACATTCAGTACTTC.